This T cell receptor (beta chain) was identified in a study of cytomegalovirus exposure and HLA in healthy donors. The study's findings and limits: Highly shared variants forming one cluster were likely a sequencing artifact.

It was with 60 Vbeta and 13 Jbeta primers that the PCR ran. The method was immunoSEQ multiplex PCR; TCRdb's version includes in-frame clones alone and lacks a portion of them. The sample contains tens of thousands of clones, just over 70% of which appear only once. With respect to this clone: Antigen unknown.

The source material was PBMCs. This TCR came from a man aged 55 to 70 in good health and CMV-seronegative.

The CDR3 reads CASSLGLDRAYGYTF. CDR3 in DNA: TGTGCCAGCAGCTTAGGCCTTGACAGGGCCTATGGCTACACCTTC. The chain joins TRBV7-9 to TRBJ1-2, with 7 positions matching TRBD1. The germline gives CDR1 SEHNR, CDR2 FQNEAQ (reference sequence). The ends lost 1 base at V and 4 bases at J; junction bases unmatched: 6. CDR3 size: 15 residues. The variable domain in full, completed from reference TRBV7-9 and TRBJ1-2, reads DTGVSQNPRHKITKRGQNVTFRCDPISEHNRLYWYRQTLGQGPEFLTYFQNEAQLEKSRLLSDRFSAERPKGSFSTLEIQRTEQGDSAMYLCASSLGLDRAYGYTFGSGTRLTVV.